The rows below give T cell receptor beta chains drawn from one sample of a study of CD8 T cells in ankylosing spondylitis. TCRdb called the 5' RACE reads again in MiXCR, with one record for every CDR3 protein. Of fewer than 550,000 distinct CDR3 sequences listed, less than 6% were seen once; the top ten hold roughly 3.5%. Material: blood, either unsorted or a sorted T cell fraction (not recorded which). Receptor source: a male donor with ankylosing spondylitis. Each CDR3 is given with its conserved first and last residue. D genes are given only for firm matches. The size entry is marked missing in some rows and otherwise reads once, few, many or a size class.

cdr3_aa cdr3_nt d_call j_call v_call clone_size
CASSSRGPGGTMGYTF TGTGCCAGCAGTTCTCGAGGACCGGGGGGAACTATGGGCTACACCTTC NA TRBJ1-2 TRBV6-5 few
CASSSTSGATDTQYF TGTGCCAGCAGCTCTACTAGCGGGGCCACAGATACGCAGTATTTT TRBD2 TRBJ2-3 TRBV7-9 many
CASSPRAEGSNQPQHF TGTGCCAGCAGCCCTCGAGCGGAGGGTAGCAATCAGCCCCAGCATTTT NA TRBJ1-5 TRBV21-1 many
CSARGGRVYEQYF TGCAGTGCTAGAGGAGGTCGCGTCTACGAGCAGTACTTC NA TRBJ2-7 TRBV20-1 many
CSAPGQGISTNEKLFF TGCAGTGCCCCGGGACAGGGAATTTCAACTAATGAAAAACTGTTTTTT TRBD1 TRBJ1-4 TRBV20-1 many
CASAAGGGYTF TGTGCCAGCGCCGCAGGGGGTGGCTACACCTTC TRBD1 TRBJ1-2 TRBV7-2 many
CSALQGFLTEAFF TGCAGTGCTCTTCAGGGGTTCCTCACTGAAGCTTTCTTT NA TRBJ1-1 TRBV20-1 many
CASSLVQDEKLFF TGCGCCAGCAGCTTGGTGCAGGATGAAAAACTGTTTTTT NA TRBJ1-4 TRBV5-1 many
CASSPRTSDNTDTQYF TGTGCCAGCAGTCCCCGGACTAGCGACAACACAGATACGCAGTATTTT TRBD2 TRBJ2-3 TRBV12-3/TRBV12-4 many
CASSGTVTASAYNEQFF TGTGCCAGCAGCGGGACAGTGACAGCCTCTGCCTACAATGAGCAGTTCTTC TRBD1 TRBJ2-1 TRBV5-4 many
CSATSRSGDYGYTF TGCAGTGCTACCTCCAGGTCGGGGGACTATGGCTACACCTTC NA TRBJ1-2 TRBV20-1 many
CASSLSPGLAGGPSTDTQYF TGTGCCAGCAGTTTATCACCGGGACTAGCGGGAGGGCCTAGCACAGATACGCAGTATTTT TRBD2 TRBJ2-3 TRBV12-3/TRBV12-4 NA
CASSQGRGNDEKLFF TGTGCCAGCAGCCAAGGGAGGGGTAACGATGAAAAACTGTTTTTT NA TRBJ1-4 TRBV4-2 many
CSARDSGTTNEKLFF TGCAGTGCCCGGGACAGCGGGACAACTAATGAAAAACTGTTTTTT TRBD1 TRBJ1-4 TRBV20-1 many
CASSLGSSEAFF TGTGCCAGCAGTTTGGGCAGCTCTGAAGCTTTCTTT NA TRBJ1-1 TRBV12-3/TRBV12-4 NA
CATSDVTGSGETQYF TGTGCCACCAGTGATGTTACAGGGTCAGGAGAGACCCAGTACTTC NA TRBJ2-5 TRBV24-1 few
CASSLFHGQETQYF TGCGCCAGCAGCTTGTTTCACGGACAAGAGACCCAGTACTTC NA TRBJ2-5 TRBV5-1 many
CASSLPRQGRGSPLHF TGTGCCAGCAGCCTGCCCAGACAGGGACGCGGTTCACCCCTCCACTTT TRBD1 TRBJ1-6 TRBV5-7 many
CASSQAGTVELFF TGTGCCAGCAGCCAAGCAGGGACGGTGGAACTGTTTTTT NA TRBJ1-4 TRBV3-1 many
CASSALRDYTEAFF TGTGCCAGCAGCGCGCTCAGAGATTACACTGAAGCTTTCTTT NA TRBJ1-1 TRBV7-2 many
CASSALLRKTQYF TGTGCCAGCAGTGCGCTACTAAGGAAGACCCAGTACTTC NA TRBJ2-5 TRBV6-2/TRBV6-3 many
CATSRIKTASHEQYF TGTGCCACCAGCAGGATAAAGACAGCTAGCCACGAGCAGTACTTC NA TRBJ2-7 TRBV15 many
CSAGGGAGATYNEQFF TGCAGTGCTGGAGGTGGGGCGGGGGCAACTTACAATGAGCAGTTCTTC NA TRBJ2-1 TRBV20-1 many
CASSYTRTSGRDTQYF TGTGCCAGCAGTTACACCCGGACTAGCGGGAGAGATACGCAGTATTTT TRBD2 TRBJ2-3 TRBV6-5 few
CASEMTGGRGEQYF TGTGCCAGCGAAATGACAGGGGGTAGGGGCGAGCAGTACTTC TRBD1 TRBJ2-7 TRBV6-1 NA
CASTLGQVQFF TGTGCCAGCACCTTGGGGCAGGTTCAGTTTTTT NA TRBJ1-4 TRBV12-3/TRBV12-4 many
CASSRAWELRDNSPLHF TGCGCCAGCAGCCGGGCGTGGGAGCTAAGAGATAATTCACCCCTCCACTTT NA TRBJ1-6 TRBV4-3 many
CASSQGTDYEQYF TGCGCCAGCAGCCAAGGGACAGACTACGAGCAGTACTTC TRBD1 TRBJ2-7 TRBV5-1 many
CASSYRGLAHNEQFF TGTGCCAGCAGTTACCGCGGGTTAGCCCACAATGAGCAGTTCTTC NA TRBJ2-1 TRBV6-5 many
CASSLVGTGAYSGANVLTF TGCGCCAGCAGCTTGGTGGGGACAGGGGCTTACTCTGGGGCCAACGTCCTGACTTTC TRBD1 TRBJ2-6 TRBV5-1 NA
CASSLRGGAEFEQYF TGTGCCAGCAGTTTGAGAGGGGGGGCCGAGTTCGAGCAGTACTTC NA TRBJ2-7 TRBV27 many
CASSFPSGQETQYF TGTGCCAGCAGTTTTCCGTCGGGCCAAGAGACCCAGTACTTC NA TRBJ2-5 TRBV28 few
CASSQATGDSGNTIYF TGTGCCAGCAGCCAAGCTACAGGGGACTCTGGAAACACCATATATTTT TRBD1 TRBJ1-3 TRBV4-2 many
CSASSPRGKMEPQHF TGCAGTGCTAGTTCTCCCAGGGGTAAAATGGAGCCCCAGCATTTT NA TRBJ1-5 TRBV20-1 many
CASSTPGRPNYGYTF TGTGCCAGCAGCACTCCGGGGAGGCCAAACTATGGCTACACCTTC NA TRBJ1-2 TRBV7-8 many
CASGLMGSGANVLTF TGCGCCAGCGGGCTCATGGGCTCTGGGGCCAACGTCCTGACTTTC NA TRBJ2-6 TRBV5-1 many
CASSLAFWSGTEAFF TGTGCCAGCAGTTTGGCATTTTGGTCGGGCACTGAAGCTTTCTTT NA TRBJ1-1 TRBV12-3/TRBV12-4 many
CSAPIHEQFF TGCAGTGCTCCCATCCATGAGCAGTTCTTC NA TRBJ2-1 TRBV20-1 many
CASSFFRASYNEQFF TGTGCCAGCAGTTTTTTCAGGGCCTCCTACAATGAGCAGTTCTTC NA TRBJ2-1 TRBV28 few
CSACSGTLTDTQYF TGCAGTGCTTGTAGCGGGACGCTCACAGATACGCAGTATTTT TRBD2 TRBJ2-3 TRBV20-1 many
CASISQGAQNYGYTF TGTGCCAGCATCTCACAGGGGGCGCAGAACTATGGCTACACCTTC TRBD1 TRBJ1-2 TRBV28 few
CASSHFGTGETYEQYF TGCGCCAGCAGCCATTTTGGGACAGGGGAGACCTACGAGCAGTACTTC TRBD1 TRBJ2-7 TRBV5-1 many
CASSLMGTNNSPLHF TGTGCCAGCAGCTTAATGGGGACGAATAATTCACCCCTCCACTTT NA TRBJ1-6 TRBV7-2 many
CASSLDLDTQYF TGCGCCAGCAGCCTAGATTTGGATACGCAGTATTTT NA TRBJ2-3 TRBV5-1 many
CASSLTRRLNTEAFF TGTGCCAGCAGCCTTACGCGCCGGCTGAACACTGAAGCTTTCTTT NA TRBJ1-1 TRBV11-1 many
CASRPRQGRSPLHF TGTGCCAGCAGACCCAGACAGGGCCGTTCACCCCTCCACTTT TRBD1 TRBJ1-6 TRBV7-2 NA
CASSLEQAIRADTQYF TGTGCCAGCAGTTTAGAACAGGCGATACGGGCAGATACGCAGTATTTT NA TRBJ2-3 TRBV12-3/TRBV12-4 many
CSARRDYQETQYF TGCAGTGCTCGAAGGGACTATCAAGAGACCCAGTACTTC TRBD2 TRBJ2-5 TRBV20-1 many
CASSLEPPGLAGVKDTQYF TGCGCCAGCAGCTTGGAACCGCCGGGACTAGCGGGAGTTAAAGATACGCAGTATTTT TRBD2 TRBJ2-3 TRBV5-1 many
CASSLEGLAEQFF TGTGCCAGCAGCTTAGAGGGACTAGCGGAGCAGTTCTTC TRBD2 TRBJ2-1 TRBV7-9 many
CASSTDRGTGELFF TGCGCCAGCAGCACAGACAGAGGCACCGGGGAGCTGTTTTTT NA TRBJ2-2 TRBV10-1 few
CASSQDWGDTEAFF TGCGCCAGCAGCCAAGATTGGGGGGACACTGAAGCTTTCTTT NA TRBJ1-1 TRBV4-3 many
CASSRDRGRVGTEAFF TGTGCCAGCAGCCGGGACAGGGGGAGAGTAGGCACTGAAGCTTTCTTT TRBD1 TRBJ1-1 TRBV7-2 many
CASSHGNMNEQFF TGCGCCAGCAGCCACGGGAATATGAATGAGCAGTTCTTC NA TRBJ2-1 TRBV5-1 NA
CASSQRQGTSYEQYF TGCGCCAGCAGCCAAAGGCAGGGGACCTCCTACGAGCAGTACTTC NA TRBJ2-7 TRBV4-3 many
CASSLTGLAGGGRDIQYF TGTGCCAGCAGCTTAACGGGACTAGCGGGAGGGGGTAGAGACATTCAGTACTTC TRBD2 TRBJ2-4 TRBV7-2 many